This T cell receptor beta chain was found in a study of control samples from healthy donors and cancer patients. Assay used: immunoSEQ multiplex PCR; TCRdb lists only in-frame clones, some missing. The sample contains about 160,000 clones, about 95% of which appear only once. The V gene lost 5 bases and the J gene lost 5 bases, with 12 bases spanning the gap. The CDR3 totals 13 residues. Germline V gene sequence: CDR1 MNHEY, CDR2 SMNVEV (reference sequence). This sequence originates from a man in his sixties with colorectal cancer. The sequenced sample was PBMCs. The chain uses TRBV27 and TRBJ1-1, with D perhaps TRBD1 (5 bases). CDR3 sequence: CASSPGWGTEAFF. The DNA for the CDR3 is TGTGCCAGCAGTCCGGGCTGGGGGACTGAAGCTTTCTTT.